The 10 T cell receptor beta chains given below trace back to one sample, sequenced in a study of shared clonotypes between healthy human individuals. The method was immunoSEQ multiplex PCR; TCRdb's version includes in-frame clones alone and lacks a portion of them. The data hold over 2 million clones, with under 95% observed a single time. Input material: naive CD4+ T cells from PBMCs. Subset of the sample: CD45RA+ positively selected. These receptors were taken from a man between 18 and 29 years old in good health. Some clones in this sample may be carry-over from other donors' samples.

Of note for this clone: A junction end diverges from the germline sequence, so it may reflect a read error. CDR3 protein: CAGSLTGIGQPNNYGYTF. The CDR3 bases are TGTGCCGGCAGCTTAACGGGGATCGGGCAGCCCAATAACTATGGCTACACCTTC. The rearrangement uses TRBV7-3 and TRBJ1-2; D call uncertain. The CDR3 runs 18 residues. CDR1 SGHTA and CDR2 FQGTGA come from the germline V gene.

The chain couples TRBV28 to TRBJ2-6, with 9 bases aligning to TRBD1. Germline CDR1 is MDHEN and CDR2 is SYDVKM. Unmatched junction bases numbered 8, after V lost 3 bases and J lost 5 bases. This CDR3 has 17 amino acids. The CDR3 protein is CASSFFGTGIRANVLTF. CDR3 nucleotide sequence: TGTGCCAGCAGTTTCTTCGGGACAGGGATCAGGGCCAACGTCCTGACTTTC.

This clone occurred a few times. The V and J genes are TRBV10-1 and TRBJ1-4, with no clear D. This CDR3 region has 13 residues. V was shortened by 0 bases and J by 11 bases, with 10 bases between the two germline ends. Germline V lookup: CDR1 WNHNN, CDR2 SYGVQD (reference sequence). The DNA for the CDR3 is TGCGCCAGCAGTGAGTCGATTGGTACTAAACTGTTTTTT. It translates to CASSESIGTKLFF.

V and J are TRBV19 and TRBJ1-5; 7 bases align to TRBD1. V shed 4 bases and J 0 bases; nucleotides not matched to a gene: 6. This CDR3 has 16 residues. Germline values: CDR1 LNHDA, CDR2 SQIVND (reference sequence). CDR3 sequence (DNA): TGTGCCAGTAGTAGGGACAGCGGACTTAGCAATCAGCCCCAGCATTTT. Its protein product is CASSRDSGLSNQPQHF.

The chain has TRBV4-1 and TRBJ1-2, with a tentative D call TRBD1 (5 bases). CDR3 length equals 15 residues. V was clipped by 4 bases and J by 4 bases, with 16 bases between them. Germline V gives CDR1 MGHRA, CDR2 YSYEKL. The CDR3 loop reads CASSPFAGEGYGYTF. The DNA for the CDR3 is TGCGCCAGCAGCCCGTTCGCGGGGGAGGGCTATGGCTACACCTTC.

The chain recombines TRBV9 with TRBJ2-7; 8 bases match TRBD1. CDR1 SGDLS and CDR2 YYNGEE come from the germline V gene. The CDR3 has 13 residues. Losses at the gene ends were 5 bases for V and 6 bases for J; bases not matched to a gene: 7. CDR3 sequence (DNA): TGTGCCAGCAGTCAGACAGGGGTGGGCGAGCAGTACTTC. It codes for CASSQTGVGEQYF. The whole variable domain, remainder taken from reference TRBV9 and TRBJ2-7, is DSGVTQTPKHLITATGQRVTLRCSPRSGDLSVYWYQQSLDQGLQFLIQYYNGEERAKGNILERFSAQQFPDLHSELNLSSLELGDSALYFCASSQTGVGEQYFGPGTRLTVT.

The chain is built from TRBV29-1 and TRBJ2-3, with 10 nucleotides matching TRBD2. J gave up 2 bases and V 4 bases, and 6 bases lay outside the gene matches. The CDR3 sequence is 15 residues long. Germline V gives CDR1 SQVTM, CDR2 ANQGSEA. Here the CDR3 reads CSVVGTSETTDTQYF. The CDR3 nucleotides are TGCAGCGTTGTAGGGACTAGCGAGACCACAGATACGCAGTATTTT.

The V call is TRBV7-9, the J call TRBJ2-7; 9 nucleotides line up with TRBD2. The CDR3 sequence is 15 residues long. Germline V lookup: CDR1 SEHNR, CDR2 FQNEAQ (reference sequence). Germline trimming cut 7 bases from V and 4 bases from J; bases unmatched to any gene: 11. In nucleotides, the CDR3 is TGTGCCAGCATCAAGGGGGCTAGCGGGGAGTACGAGCAGTACTTC. Amino acid sequence: CASIKGASGEYEQYF.

The chain uses TRBV18 and TRBJ1-4; no reliable D call. This CDR3 is 14 amino acids long. Trimming left V 4 bases short and J 5 bases short, with 11 bases between. Germline loops: CDR1 KGHSH, CDR2 LQKENI. Here the CDR3 reads CASSLNRANEKLFF. The CDR3 coding sequence is TGTGCCAGCTCACTGAACAGAGCCAATGAAAAACTGTTTTTT.

This chain connects TRBV28 to TRBJ1-2; 11 bases are shared with TRBD1. Trimming removed 5 bases from V and 5 bases from J; junction bases left unmatched: 10. The CDR3 consists of 16 residues. Germline V CDR1 and CDR2: MDHEN, SYDVKM. The CDR3 is CASSLLPGTGGYGYTF. The CDR3 coding sequence is TGTGCCAGCAGTCTATTACCCGGGACAGGGGGTTATGGCTACACCTTC.